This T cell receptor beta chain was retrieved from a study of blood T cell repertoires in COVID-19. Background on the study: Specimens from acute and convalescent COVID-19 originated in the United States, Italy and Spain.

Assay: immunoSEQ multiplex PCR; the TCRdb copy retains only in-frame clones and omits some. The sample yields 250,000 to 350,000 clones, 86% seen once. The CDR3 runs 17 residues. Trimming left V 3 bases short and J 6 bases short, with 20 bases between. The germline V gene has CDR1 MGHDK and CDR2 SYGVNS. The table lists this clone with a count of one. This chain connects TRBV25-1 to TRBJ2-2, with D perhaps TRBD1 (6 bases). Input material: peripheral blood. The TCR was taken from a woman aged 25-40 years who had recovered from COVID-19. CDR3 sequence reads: CASSETGTTALAGELFF. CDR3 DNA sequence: TGTGCCAGCAGTGAGACCGGGACAACGGCGCTGGCCGGGGAGCTGTTTTTT. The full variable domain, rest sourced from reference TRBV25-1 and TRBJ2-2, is EADIYQTPRYLVIGTGKKITLECSQTMGHDKMYWYQQDPGMELHLIHYSYGVNSTEKGDLSSESTVSRIRTEHFPLTLESARPSHTSQYLCASSETGTTALAGELFFGEGSRLTVL.